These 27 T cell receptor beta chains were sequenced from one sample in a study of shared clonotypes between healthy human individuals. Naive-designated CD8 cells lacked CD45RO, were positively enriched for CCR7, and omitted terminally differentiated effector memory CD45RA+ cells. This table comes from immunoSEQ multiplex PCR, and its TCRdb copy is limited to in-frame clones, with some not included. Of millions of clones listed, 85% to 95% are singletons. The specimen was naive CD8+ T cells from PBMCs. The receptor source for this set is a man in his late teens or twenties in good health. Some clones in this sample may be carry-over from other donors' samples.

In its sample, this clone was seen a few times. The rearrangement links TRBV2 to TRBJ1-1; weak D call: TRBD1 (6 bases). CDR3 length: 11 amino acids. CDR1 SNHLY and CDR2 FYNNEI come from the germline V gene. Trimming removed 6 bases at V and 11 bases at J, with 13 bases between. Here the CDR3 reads CASRDSTRAFF. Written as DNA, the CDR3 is TGTGCCAGCAGGGACAGCACTAGGGCTTTCTTT.

In DNA form, the CDR3 reads TGTGCCAGCAGCGATCGGGCAGGGCGGGGGAACACCGGGGAGCTGTTTTTT. As protein: CASSDRAGRGNTGELFF. The chain carries TRBV7-7 and TRBJ2-2; a possible D gene is TRBD2 (6 bases). The germline V and J ends were trimmed by 5 bases and 1 base, with 17 bases remaining between them. The CDR3 runs to 17 residues. Germline assignment: CDR1 SSHAT and CDR2 FNYEAQ (reference sequence). Full variable domain (outside the CDR3, taken from reference TRBV7-7 and TRBJ2-2): GAGVSQSPRYKVTKRGQDVTLRCDPISSHATLYWYQQALGQGPEFLTYFNYEAQPDKSGLPSDRFSAERPEGSISTLTIQRTEQRDSAMYRCASSDRAGRGNTGELFFGEGSRLTVL.

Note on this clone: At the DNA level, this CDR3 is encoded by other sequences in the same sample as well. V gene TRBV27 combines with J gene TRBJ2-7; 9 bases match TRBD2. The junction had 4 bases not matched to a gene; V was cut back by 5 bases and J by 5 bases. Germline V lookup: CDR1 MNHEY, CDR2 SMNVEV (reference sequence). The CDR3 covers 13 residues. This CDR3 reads CASSPRTSDEQYF. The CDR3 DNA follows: TGTGCCAGCAGTCCACGGACTAGCGACGAGCAGTACTTC.

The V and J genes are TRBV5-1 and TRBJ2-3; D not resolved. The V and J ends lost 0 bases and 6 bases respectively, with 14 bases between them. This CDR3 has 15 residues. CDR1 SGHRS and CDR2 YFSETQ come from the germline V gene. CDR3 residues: CASSLALGFGDTQYF. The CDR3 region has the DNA TGCGCCAGCAGCTTGGCCTTAGGATTTGGCGATACGCAGTATTTT.

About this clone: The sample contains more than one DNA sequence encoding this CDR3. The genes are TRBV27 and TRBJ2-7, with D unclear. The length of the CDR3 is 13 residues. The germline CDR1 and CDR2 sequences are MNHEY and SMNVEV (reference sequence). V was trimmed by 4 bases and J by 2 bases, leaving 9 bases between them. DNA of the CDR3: TGTGCCAGCAGTTATAGGGTAGCCTACGAGCAGTACTTC. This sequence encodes CASSYRVAYEQYF.

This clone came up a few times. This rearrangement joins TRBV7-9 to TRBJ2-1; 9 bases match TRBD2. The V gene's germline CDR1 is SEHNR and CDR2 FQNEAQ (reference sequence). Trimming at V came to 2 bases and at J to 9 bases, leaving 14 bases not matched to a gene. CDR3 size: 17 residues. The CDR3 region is CASSLSLGLAGVSEQFF. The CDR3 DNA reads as TGTGCCAGCAGCTTATCCCTTGGGTTAGCGGGAGTAAGTGAGCAGTTCTTC.

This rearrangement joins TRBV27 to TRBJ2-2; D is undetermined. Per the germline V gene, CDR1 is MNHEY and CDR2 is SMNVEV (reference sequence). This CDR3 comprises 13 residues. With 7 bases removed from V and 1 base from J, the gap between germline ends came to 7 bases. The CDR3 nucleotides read TGTGCCAGCAACCTAGGGAACACCGGGGAGCTGTTTTTT. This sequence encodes CASNLGNTGELFF.

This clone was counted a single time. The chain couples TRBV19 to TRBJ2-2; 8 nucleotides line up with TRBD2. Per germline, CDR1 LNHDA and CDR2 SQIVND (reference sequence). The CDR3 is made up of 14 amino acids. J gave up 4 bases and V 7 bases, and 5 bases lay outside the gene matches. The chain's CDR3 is CASMGGGTTGELFF. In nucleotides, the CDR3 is TGTGCCAGTATGGGCGGGGGGACCACCGGGGAGCTGTTTTTT.

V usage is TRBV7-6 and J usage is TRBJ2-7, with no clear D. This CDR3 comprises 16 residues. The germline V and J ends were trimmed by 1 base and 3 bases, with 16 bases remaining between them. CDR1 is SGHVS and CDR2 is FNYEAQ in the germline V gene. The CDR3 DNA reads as TGTGCCAGCAGCTTAGGGTCACCCCTCGGGTACTACGAGCAGTACTTC. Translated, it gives CASSLGSPLGYYEQYF.

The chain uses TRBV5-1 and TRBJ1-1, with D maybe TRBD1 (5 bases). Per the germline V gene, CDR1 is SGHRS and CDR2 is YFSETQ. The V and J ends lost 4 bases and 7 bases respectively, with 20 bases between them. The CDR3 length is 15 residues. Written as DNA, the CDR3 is TGCGCCAGCAGCGAGACTGGGGGGAGACAGCATGAAGCTTTCTTT. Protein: CASSETGGRQHEAFF.

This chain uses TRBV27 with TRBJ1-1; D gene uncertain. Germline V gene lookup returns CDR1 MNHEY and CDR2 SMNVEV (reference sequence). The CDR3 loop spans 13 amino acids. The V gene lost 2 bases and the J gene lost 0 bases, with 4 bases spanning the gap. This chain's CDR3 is CASSLILNTEAFF. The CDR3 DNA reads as TGTGCCAGCAGTTTAATTCTGAACACTGAAGCTTTCTTT.

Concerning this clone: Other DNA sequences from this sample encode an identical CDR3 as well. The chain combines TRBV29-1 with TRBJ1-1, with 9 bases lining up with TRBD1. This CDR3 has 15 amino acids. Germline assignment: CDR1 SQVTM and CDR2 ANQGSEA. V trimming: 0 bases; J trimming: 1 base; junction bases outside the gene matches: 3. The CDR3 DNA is TGCAGCGTTGAAGATCCGGGACAGGGGAACACTGAAGCTTTCTTT. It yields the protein CSVEDPGQGNTEAFF.

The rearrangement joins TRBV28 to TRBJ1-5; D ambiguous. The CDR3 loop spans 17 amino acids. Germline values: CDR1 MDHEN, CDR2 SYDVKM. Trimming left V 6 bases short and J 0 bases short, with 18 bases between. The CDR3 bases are TGTGCCAGCAGCTATTCCTCGGCAGAAGATAGCAATCAGCCCCAGCATTTT. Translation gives CASSYSSAEDSNQPQHF.

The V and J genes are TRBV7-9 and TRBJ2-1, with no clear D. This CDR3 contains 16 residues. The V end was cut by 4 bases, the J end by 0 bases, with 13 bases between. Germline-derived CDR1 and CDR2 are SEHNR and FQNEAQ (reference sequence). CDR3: CASSWSSYSSYNEQFF. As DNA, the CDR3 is TGTGCCAGCAGCTGGTCCTCTTATAGCTCCTACAATGAGCAGTTCTTC.

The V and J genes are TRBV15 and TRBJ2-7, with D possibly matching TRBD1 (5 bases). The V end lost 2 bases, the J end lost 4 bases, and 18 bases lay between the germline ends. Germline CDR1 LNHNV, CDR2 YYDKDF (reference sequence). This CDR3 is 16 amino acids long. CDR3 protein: CATSRRRVDTLYEQYF. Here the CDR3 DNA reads TGTGCCACCAGCAGACGCAGGGTAGATACTTTATACGAGCAGTACTTC.

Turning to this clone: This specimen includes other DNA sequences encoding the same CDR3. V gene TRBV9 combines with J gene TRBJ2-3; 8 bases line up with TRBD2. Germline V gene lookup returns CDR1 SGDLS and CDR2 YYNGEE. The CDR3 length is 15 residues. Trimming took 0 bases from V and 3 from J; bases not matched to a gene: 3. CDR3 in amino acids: CASSVVGRDTDTQYF. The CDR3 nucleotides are TGTGCCAGCAGCGTAGTCGGGAGGGATACAGATACGCAGTATTTT.

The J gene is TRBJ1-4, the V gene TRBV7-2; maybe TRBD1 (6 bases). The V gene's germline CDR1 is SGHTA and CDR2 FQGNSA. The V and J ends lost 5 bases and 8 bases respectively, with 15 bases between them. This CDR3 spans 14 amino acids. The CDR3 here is CASSATGWGEKLFF. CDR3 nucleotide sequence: TGTGCCAGCAGCGCCACAGGGTGGGGAGAAAAACTGTTTTTT.

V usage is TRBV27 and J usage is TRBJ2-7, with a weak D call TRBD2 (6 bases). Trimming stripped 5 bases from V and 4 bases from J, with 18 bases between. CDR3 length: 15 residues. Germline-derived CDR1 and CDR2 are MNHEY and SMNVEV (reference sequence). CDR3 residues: CASSPVDGSAYEQYF. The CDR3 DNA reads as TGTGCCAGCAGTCCCGTGGACGGGAGCGCGTACGAGCAGTACTTC.

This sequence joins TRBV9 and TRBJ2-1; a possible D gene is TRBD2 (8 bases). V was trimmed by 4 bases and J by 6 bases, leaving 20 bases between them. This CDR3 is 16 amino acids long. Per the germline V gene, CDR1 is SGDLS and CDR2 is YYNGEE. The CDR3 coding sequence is TGTGCCAGCAGCCCCCCGAGCGGGGGACAGATCAATGAGCAGTTCTTC. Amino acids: CASSPPSGGQINEQFF.

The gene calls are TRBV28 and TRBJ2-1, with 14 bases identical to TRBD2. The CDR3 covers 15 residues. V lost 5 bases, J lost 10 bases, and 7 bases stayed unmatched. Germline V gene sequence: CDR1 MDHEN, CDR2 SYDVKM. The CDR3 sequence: CASSLRLAGGAEQFF. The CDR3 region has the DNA TGTGCCAGCAGTCTAAGACTAGCGGGAGGGGCAGAGCAGTTCTTC.

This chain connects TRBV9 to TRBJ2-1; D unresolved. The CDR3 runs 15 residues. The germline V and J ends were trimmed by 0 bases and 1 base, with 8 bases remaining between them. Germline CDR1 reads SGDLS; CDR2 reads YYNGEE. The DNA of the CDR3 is TGTGCCAGCAGCGTAGGTGAGCAGTCCTACAATGAGCAGTTCTTC. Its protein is CASSVGEQSYNEQFF. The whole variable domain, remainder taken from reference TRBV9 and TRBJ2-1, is DSGVTQTPKHLITATGQRVTLRCSPRSGDLSVYWYQQSLDQGLQFLIQYYNGEERAKGNILERFSAQQFPDLHSELNLSSLELGDSALYFCASSVGEQSYNEQFFGPGTRLTVL.

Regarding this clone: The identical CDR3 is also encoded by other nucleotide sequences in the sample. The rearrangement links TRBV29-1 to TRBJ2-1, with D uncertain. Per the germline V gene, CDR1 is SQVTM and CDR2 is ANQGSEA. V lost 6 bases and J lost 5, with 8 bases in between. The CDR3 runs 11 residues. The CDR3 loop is CSVRLNNEQFF. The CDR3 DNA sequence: TGCAGCGTCCGATTAAACAATGAGCAGTTCTTC.

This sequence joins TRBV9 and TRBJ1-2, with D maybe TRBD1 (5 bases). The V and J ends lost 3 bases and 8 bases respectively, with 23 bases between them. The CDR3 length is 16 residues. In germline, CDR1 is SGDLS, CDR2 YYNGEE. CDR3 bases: TGTGCCAGCAGCGGCGGAAGGGGTGTGGGCGCCCGGGGCTACACCTTC. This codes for CASSGGRGVGARGYTF.

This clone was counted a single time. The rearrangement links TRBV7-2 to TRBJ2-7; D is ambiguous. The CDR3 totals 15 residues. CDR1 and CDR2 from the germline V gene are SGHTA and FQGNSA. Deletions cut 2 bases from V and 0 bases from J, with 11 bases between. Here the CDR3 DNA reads TGTGCCAGCAGCTTATATCTGCAGAGCTCCTACGAGCAGTACTTC. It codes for CASSLYLQSSYEQYF.

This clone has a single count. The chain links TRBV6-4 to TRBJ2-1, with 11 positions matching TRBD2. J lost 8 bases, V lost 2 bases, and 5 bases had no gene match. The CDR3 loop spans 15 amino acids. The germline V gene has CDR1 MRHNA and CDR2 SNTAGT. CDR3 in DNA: TGTGCCAGCAGTGACGTAGCGGGAGGGCCCCATGAGCAGTTCTTC. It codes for CASSDVAGGPHEQFF.

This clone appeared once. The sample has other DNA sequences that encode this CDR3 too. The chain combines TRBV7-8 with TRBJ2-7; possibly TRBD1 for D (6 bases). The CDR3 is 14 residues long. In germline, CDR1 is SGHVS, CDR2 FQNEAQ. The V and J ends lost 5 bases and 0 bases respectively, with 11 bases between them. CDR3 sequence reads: CASSLDRRSYEQYF. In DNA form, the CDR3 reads TGTGCCAGCAGCCTTGACAGGCGCTCCTACGAGCAGTACTTC.

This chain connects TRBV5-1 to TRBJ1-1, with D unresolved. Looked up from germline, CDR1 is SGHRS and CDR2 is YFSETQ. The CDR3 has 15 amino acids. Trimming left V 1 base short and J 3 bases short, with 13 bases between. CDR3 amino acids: CASSLTDSGDTEAFF. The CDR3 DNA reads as TGCGCCAGCAGCTTGACGGACTCGGGAGACACTGAAGCTTTCTTT.